Given below is one T cell receptor beta chain in context. Its antigen is still unknown. This specimen comes from a study of T cell repertoires in cytomegalovirus infection. V lost 0 bases and J lost 6, with 7 bases in between. The germline gives CDR1 KGHDR, CDR2 SFDVKD. The CDR3 runs 13 residues. Via MiXCR, TCRdb re-called the reads, giving one row per CDR3 protein. The sample consists of hundreds of thousands of distinct CDR3 sequences, approximately 31% of them appearing once. The sample here was cultured CD8+ T cells from PBMCs, taken from culture after CMV antigen stimulation. The sequence came from a human donor in good health (CMV status not recorded). Some clones in this sample may be carry-over from other donors' samples. The chain is built from TRBV24-1 and TRBJ1-2; D is unclear. Written as DNA, the CDR3 is TGTGCCACCAGTGATTTGCACGCCGATGGCTACACCTTC. It yields the protein CATSDLHADGYTF.